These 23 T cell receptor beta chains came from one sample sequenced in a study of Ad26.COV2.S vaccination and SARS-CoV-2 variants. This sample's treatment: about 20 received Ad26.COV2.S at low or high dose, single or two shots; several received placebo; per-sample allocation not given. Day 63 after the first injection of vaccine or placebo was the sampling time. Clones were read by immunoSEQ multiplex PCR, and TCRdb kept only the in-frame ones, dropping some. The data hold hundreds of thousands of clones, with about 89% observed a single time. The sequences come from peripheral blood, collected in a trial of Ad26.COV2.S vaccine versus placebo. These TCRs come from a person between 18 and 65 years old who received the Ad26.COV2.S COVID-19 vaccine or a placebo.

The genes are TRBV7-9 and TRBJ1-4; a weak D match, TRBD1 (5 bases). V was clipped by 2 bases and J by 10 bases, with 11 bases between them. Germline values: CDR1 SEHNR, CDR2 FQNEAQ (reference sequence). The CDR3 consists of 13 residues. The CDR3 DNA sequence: TGTGCCAGCAGCTTATTAGCAGGGCCAAAACTGTTTTTT. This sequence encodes CASSLLAGPKLFF.

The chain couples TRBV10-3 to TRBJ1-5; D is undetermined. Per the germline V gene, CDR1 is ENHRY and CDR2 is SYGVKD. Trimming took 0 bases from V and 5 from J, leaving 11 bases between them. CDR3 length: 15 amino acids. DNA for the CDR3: TGTGCCATCAGTGAGTCCGGAGGAAAAGATCAGCCCCAGCATTTT. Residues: CAISESGGKDQPQHF.

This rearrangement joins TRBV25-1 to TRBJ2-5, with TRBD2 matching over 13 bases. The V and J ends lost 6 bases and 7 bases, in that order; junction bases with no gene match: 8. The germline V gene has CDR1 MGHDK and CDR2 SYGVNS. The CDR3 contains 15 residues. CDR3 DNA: TGTGCCAGCAGCCGGACTAGCGGGGGTTACGTGACCCAGTACTTC. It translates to CASSRTSGGYVTQYF.

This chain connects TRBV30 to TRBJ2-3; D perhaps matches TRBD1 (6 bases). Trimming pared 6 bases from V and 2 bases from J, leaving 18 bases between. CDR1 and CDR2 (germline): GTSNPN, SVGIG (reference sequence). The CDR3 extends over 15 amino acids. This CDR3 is CACSGTPLITDTQYF. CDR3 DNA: TGTGCCTGCTCCGGGACACCTCTTATCACAGATACGCAGTATTTT.

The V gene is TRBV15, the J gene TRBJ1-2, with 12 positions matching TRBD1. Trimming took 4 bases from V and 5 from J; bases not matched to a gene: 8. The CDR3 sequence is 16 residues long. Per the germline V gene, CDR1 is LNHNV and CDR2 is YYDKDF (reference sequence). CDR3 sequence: CATSTPGQGANYGYTF. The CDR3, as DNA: TGTGCCACCAGCACGCCGGGACAGGGGGCGAATTATGGCTACACCTTC.

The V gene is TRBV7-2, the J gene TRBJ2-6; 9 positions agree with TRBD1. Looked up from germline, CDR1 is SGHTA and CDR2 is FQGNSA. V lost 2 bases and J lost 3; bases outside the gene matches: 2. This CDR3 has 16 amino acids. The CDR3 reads CASSLTGGFGANVLTF. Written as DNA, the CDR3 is TGTGCCAGCAGCTTAACAGGGGGCTTTGGGGCCAACGTCCTGACTTTC.

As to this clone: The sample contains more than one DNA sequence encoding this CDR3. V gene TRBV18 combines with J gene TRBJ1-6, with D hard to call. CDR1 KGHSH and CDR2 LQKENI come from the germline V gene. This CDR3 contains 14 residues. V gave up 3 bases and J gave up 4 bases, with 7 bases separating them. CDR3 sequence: CASSPGSYNSPLHF. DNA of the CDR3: TGTGCCAGCTCACCTGGATCATATAATTCACCCCTCCACTTT.

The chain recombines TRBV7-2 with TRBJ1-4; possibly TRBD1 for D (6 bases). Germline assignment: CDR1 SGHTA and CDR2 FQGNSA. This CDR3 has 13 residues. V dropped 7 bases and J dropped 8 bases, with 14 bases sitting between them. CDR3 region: CASTTSRGEKLFF. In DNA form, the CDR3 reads TGTGCCAGCACCACCTCGAGGGGGGAAAAACTGTTTTTT.

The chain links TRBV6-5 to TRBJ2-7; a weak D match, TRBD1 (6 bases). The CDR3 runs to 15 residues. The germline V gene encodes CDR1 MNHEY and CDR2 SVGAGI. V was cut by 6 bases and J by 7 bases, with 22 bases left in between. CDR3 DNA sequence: TGTGCCAGCAGCCGTGATACAGGGCCGGGTGGGGAGCAGTACTTC. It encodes CASSRDTGPGGEQYF.

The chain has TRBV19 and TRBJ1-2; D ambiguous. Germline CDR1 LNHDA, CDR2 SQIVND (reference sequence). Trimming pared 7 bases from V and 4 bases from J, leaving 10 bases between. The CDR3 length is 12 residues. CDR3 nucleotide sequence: TGTGCCAGTAACAGCCTCCTCTATGGCTACACCTTC. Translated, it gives CASNSLLYGYTF.

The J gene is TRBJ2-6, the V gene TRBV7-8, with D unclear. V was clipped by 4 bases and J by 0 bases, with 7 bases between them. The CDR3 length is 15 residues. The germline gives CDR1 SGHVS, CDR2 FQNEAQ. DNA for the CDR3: TGTGCCAGCAGCTCCCCGAGCTCTGGGGCCAACGTCCTGACTTTC. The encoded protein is CASSSPSSGANVLTF.

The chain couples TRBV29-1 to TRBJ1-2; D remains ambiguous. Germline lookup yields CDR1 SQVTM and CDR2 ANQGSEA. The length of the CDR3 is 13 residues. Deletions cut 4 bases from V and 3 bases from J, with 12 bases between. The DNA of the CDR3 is TGCAGCGTTGGGGAGAGGGCTGACTATGGCTACACCTTC. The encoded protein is CSVGERADYGYTF.

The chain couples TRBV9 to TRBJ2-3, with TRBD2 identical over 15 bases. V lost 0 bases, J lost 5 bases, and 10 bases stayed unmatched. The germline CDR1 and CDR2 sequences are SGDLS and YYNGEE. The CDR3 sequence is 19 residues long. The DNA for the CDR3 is TGTGCCAGCAGCGTAGAGCCGGGACTAGCGGGGGGCTGGGGAGATACGCAGTATTTT. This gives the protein CASSVEPGLAGGWGDTQYF. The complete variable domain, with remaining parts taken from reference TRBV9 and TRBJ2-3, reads DSGVTQTPKHLITATGQRVTLRCSPRSGDLSVYWYQQSLDQGLQFLIQYYNGEERAKGNILERFSAQQFPDLHSELNLSSLELGDSALYFCASSVEPGLAGGWGDTQYFGPGTRLTVL.

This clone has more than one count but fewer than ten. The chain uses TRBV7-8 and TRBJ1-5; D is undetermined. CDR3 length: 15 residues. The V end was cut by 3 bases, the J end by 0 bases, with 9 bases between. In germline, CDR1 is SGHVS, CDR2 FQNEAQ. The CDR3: CASSLGQVSNQPQHF. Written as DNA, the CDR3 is TGTGCCAGCAGCTTGGGCCAGGTTAGCAATCAGCCCCAGCATTTT.

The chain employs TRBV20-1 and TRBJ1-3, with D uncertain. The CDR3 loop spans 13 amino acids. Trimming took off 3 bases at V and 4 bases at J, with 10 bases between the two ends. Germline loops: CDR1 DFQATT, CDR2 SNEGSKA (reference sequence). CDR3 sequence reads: CSASHSMGNTIYF. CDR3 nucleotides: TGCAGTGCTAGTCACAGTATGGGAAACACCATATATTTT.

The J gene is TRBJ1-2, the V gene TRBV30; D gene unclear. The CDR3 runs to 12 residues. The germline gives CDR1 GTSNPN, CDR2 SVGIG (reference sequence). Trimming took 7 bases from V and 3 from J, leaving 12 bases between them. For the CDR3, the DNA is TGTGCCTTCGGAGGTAAAGACTATGGCTACACCTTC. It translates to CAFGGKDYGYTF.

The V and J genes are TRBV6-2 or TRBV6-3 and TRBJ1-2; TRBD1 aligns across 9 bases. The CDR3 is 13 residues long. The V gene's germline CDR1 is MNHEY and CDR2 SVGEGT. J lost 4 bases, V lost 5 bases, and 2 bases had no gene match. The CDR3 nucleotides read TGTGCCAGCAGTCCGACAGGGGGCTATGGCTACACCTTC. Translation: CASSPTGGYGYTF.

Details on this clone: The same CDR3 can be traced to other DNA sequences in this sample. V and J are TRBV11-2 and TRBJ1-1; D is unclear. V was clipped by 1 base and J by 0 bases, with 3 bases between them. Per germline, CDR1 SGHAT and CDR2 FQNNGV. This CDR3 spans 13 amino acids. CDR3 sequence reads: CASSLGLNTEAFF. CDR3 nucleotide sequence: TGTGCCAGCAGCTTAGGTCTGAACACTGAAGCTTTCTTT.

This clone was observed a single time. CDR3 nucleotide sequence: TGCGCCAGCAGCTCGGACCGACTAGCGGAGGCCTACGAGCAGTACTTC. Protein product: CASSSDRLAEAYEQYF. The V gene is TRBV5-1, the J gene TRBJ2-7, with 9 positions matching TRBD2. J lost 2 bases, V lost 3 bases, and 9 bases had no gene match. The CDR3 loop spans 16 amino acids. The germline gives CDR1 SGHRS, CDR2 YFSETQ.

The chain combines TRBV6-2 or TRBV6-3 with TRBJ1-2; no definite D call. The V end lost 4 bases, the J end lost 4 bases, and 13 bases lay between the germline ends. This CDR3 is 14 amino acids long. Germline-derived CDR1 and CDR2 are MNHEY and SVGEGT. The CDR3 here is CASSSPDLIYGYTF. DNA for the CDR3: TGTGCCAGCAGTTCGCCCGATCTAATCTATGGCTACACCTTC.

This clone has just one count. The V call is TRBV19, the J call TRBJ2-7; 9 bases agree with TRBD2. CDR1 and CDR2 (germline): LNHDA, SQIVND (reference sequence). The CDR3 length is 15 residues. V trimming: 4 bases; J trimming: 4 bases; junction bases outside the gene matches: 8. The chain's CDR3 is CASSKNSGSIYEQYF. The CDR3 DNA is TGTGCCAGTAGTAAAAATAGCGGGAGTATTTACGAGCAGTACTTC.

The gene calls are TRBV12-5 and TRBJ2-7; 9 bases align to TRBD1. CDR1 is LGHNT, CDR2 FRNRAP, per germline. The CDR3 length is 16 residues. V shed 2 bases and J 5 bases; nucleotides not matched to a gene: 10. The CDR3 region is CASGLSRGTGLNEQYF. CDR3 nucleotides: TGTGCTAGTGGTTTGAGCCGCGGGACAGGGCTTAACGAGCAGTACTTC.

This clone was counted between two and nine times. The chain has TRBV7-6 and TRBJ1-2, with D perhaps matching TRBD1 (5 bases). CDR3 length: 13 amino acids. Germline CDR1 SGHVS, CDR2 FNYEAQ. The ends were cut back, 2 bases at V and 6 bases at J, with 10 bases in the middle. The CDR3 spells CASSLPGTDGYTF. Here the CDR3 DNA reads TGTGCCAGCAGCTTACCAGGGACGGATGGCTACACCTTC. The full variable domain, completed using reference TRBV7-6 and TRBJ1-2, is GAGVSQSPRYKVTKRGQDVALRCDPISGHVSLYWYRQALGQGPEFLTYFNYEAQQDKSGLPNDRFSAERPEGSISTLTIQRTEQRDSAMYRCASSLPGTDGYTFGSGTRLTVV.